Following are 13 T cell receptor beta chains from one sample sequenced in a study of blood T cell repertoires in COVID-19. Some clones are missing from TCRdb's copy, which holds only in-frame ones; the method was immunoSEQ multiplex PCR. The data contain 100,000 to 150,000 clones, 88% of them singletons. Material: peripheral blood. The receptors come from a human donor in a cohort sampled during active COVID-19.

CDR3 region: CASSEAGPLALHF. The CDR3 nucleotides read TGTGCCAGCAGTGAAGCGGGGCCCCTCGCCCTCCACTTT. The rearrangement uses TRBV6-1 and TRBJ1-6; D is perhaps TRBD1 (5 bases). V lost 0 bases and J 14 bases, leaving 11 bases between the germline ends. The CDR3 extends over 13 amino acids. The germline V gene encodes CDR1 MNHNS and CDR2 SASEGT.

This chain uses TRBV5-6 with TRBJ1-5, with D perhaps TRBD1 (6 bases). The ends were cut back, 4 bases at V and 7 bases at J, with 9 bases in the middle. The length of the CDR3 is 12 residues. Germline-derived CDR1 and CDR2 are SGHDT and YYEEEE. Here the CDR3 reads CASSRGGQPQHF. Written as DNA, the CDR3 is TGTGCCAGCAGCAGGGGGGGGCAGCCCCAGCATTTT.

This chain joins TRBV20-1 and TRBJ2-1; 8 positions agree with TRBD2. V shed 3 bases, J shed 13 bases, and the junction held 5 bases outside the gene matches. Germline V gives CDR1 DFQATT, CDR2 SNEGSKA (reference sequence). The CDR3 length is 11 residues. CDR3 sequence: CSARRSGSQFF. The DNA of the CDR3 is TGCAGTGCTAGGAGAAGCGGGAGTCAGTTCTTC.

CDR3 amino acids: CASSRTVASEQYF. The CDR3 nucleotides read TGTGCCAGCAGCCGAACGGTTGCGAGCGAGCAGTACTTC. The chain joins TRBV11-2 to TRBJ2-7, with unresolved D. The V end was cut by 5 bases, the J end by 6 bases, with 14 bases between. The V gene's germline CDR1 is SGHAT and CDR2 FQNNGV. CDR3 size: 13 residues.

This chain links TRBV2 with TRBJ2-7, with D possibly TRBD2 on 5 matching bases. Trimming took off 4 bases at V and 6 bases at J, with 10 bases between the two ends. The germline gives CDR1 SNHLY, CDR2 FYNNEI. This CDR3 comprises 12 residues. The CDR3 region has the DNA TGTGCCAGCAGTGTGGAGAGGGTCGAGCAGTACTTC. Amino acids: CASSVERVEQYF.

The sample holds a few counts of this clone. This CDR3 is CASSSMTGNTEAFF. Here the CDR3 DNA reads TGCGCCAGCAGCTCGATGACGGGGAACACTGAAGCTTTCTTT. The genes are TRBV5-1 and TRBJ1-1, with D unclear. CDR3 length: 14 amino acids. V was cut by 3 bases and J by 1 base, with 10 bases left in between. Looked up from germline, CDR1 is SGHRS and CDR2 is YFSETQ.

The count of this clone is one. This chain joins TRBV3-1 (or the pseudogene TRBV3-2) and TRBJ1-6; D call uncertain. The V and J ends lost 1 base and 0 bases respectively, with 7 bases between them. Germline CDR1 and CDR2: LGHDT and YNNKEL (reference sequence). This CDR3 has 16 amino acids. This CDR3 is CASSQASGSYNSPLHF. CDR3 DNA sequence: TGTGCCAGCAGCCAAGCCTCGGGCTCCTATAATTCACCCCTCCACTTT.

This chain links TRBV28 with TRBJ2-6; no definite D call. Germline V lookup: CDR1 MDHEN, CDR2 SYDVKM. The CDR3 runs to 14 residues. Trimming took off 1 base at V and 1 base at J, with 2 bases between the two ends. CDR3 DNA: TGTGCCAGCAGTTTATCTTCTGGGGCCAACGTCCTGACTTTC. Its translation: CASSLSSGANVLTF.

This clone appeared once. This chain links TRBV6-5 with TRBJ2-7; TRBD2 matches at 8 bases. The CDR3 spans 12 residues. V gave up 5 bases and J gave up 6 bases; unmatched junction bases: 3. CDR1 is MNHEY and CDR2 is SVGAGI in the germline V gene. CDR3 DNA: TGTGCCAGCAGTACCCGGGGGGGCGAGCAGTACTTC. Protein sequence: CASSTRGGEQYF.

CDR3 protein: CASRLWEKLFF. CDR3 sequence (DNA): TGTGCCAGCCGGTTGTGGGAAAAACTGTTTTTT. The chain recombines TRBV6-5 with TRBJ1-4, with unresolved D. V dropped 8 bases and J dropped 8 bases, with 9 bases sitting between them. Germline V lookup: CDR1 MNHEY, CDR2 SVGAGI. This CDR3 has 11 amino acids.

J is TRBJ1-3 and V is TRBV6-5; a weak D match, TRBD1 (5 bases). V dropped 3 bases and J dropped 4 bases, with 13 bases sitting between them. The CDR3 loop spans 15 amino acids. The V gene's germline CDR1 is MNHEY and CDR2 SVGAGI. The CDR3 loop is CASSYQGLTGNTIYF. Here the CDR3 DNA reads TGTGCCAGCAGTTATCAGGGTTTGACCGGAAACACCATATATTTT.

The CDR3 nucleotides are TGTGCCAGCAGCTCTCTAGGGACAGGGCAGATACGCGAGCAGTACTTC. This codes for CASSSLGTGQIREQYF. V and J are TRBV5-5 and TRBJ2-7, with 9 positions matching TRBD1. Germline V lookup: CDR1 SGHKS, CDR2 YYEKEE (reference sequence). J was trimmed by 6 bases and V by 3 bases; bases with no gene match: 13. This CDR3 has 16 residues.

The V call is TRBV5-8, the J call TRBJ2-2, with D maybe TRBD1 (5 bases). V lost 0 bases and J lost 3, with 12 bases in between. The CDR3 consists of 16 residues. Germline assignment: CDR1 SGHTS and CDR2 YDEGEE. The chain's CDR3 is CASSLVQGRDTGELFF. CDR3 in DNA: TGTGCCAGCAGCTTGGTCCAGGGTAGGGACACCGGGGAGCTGTTTTTT.